This T cell receptor beta chain was sequenced for a study of cytomegalovirus exposure and HLA in healthy donors. Losses at the gene ends were 4 bases for V and 7 bases for J; bases not matched to a gene: 8. Germline assignment: CDR1 SGHRS and CDR2 YFSETQ. The CDR3 length is 15 residues. Primers included in the PCR were 60 Vbeta and 13 Jbeta primers. TCRdb's copy holds only in-frame clones and misses some; the assay was immunoSEQ multiplex PCR. Among approximately 120,000 clones listed, approximately 80% were seen once. The sequenced sample consisted of PBMCs. The chain has TRBV5-1 and TRBJ2-1, with 10 bases that match TRBD1. This TCR derives from a man aged 50 to 60 in good health and CMV-seronegative. As DNA, the CDR3 is TGCGCCAGCAGCCCCCCCCGGACAGGGGGGAATGAGCAGTTCTTC. Translation gives CASSPPRTGGNEQFF.